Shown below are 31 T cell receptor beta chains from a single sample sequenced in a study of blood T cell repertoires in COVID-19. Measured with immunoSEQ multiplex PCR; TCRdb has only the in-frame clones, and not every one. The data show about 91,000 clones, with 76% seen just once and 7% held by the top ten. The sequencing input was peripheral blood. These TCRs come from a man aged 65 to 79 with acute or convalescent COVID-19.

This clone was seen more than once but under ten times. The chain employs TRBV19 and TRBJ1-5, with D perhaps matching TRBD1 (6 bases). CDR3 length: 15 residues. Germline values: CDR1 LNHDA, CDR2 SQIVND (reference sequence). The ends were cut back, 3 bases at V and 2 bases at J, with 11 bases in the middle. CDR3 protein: CASSIQAGGNQPQHF. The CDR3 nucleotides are TGTGCCAGTAGTATCCAGGCAGGGGGCAATCAGCCCCAGCATTTT.

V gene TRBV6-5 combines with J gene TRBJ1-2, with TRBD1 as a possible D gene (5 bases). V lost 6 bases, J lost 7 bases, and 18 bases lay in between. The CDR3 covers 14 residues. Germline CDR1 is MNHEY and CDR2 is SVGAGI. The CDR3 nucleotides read TGTGCCAGCAGGCGGGACGGAAAAAGCCTTGGCTACACCTTC. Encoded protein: CASRRDGKSLGYTF.

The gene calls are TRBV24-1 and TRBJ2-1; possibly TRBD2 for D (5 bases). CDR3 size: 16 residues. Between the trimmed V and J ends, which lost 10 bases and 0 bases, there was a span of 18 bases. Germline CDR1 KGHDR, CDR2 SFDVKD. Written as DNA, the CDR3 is TGTGCCACGGCCTCTACAGCGGCGTACTCCTACAATGAGCAGTTCTTC. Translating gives CATASTAAYSYNEQFF.

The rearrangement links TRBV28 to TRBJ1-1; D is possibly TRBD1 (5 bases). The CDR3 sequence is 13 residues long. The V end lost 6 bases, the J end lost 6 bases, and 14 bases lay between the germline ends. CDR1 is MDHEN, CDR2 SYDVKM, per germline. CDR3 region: CASRRGGSPEAFF. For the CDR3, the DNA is TGTGCCAGCAGAAGGGGAGGGAGCCCTGAAGCTTTCTTT.

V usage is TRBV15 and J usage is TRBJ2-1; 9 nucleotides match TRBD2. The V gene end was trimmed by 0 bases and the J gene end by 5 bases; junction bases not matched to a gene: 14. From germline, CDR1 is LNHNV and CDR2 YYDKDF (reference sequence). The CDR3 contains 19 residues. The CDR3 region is CATSRDPTVAGVLNNEQFF. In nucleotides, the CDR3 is TGTGCCACCAGCAGAGATCCGACGGTAGCGGGGGTGTTAAACAATGAGCAGTTCTTC.

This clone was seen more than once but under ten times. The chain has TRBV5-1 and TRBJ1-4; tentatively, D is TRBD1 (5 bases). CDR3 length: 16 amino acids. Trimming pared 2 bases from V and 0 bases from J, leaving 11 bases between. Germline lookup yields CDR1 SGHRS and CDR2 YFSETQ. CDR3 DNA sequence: TGCGCCAGCAGCTTAACAGGTGACTCAACTAATGAAAAACTGTTTTTT. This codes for CASSLTGDSTNEKLFF. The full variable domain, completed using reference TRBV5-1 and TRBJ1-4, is KAGVTQTPRYLIKTRGQQVTLSCSPISGHRSVSWYQQTPGQGLQFLFEYFSETQRNKGNFPGRFSGRQFSNSRSEMNVSTLELGDSALYLCASSLTGDSTNEKLFFGSGTQLSVL.

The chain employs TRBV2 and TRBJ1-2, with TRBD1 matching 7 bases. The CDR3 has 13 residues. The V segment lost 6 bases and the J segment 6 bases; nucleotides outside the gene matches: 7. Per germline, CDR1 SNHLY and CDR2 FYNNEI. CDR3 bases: TGTGCCAGCAGCCCCGACAGGGTTCATGGCTACACCTTC. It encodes CASSPDRVHGYTF.

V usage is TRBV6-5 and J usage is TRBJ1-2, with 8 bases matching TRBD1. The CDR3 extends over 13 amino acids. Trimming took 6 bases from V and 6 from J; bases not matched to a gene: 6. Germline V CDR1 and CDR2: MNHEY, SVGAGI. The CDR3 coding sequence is TGTGCCAGCAGGAAGACAGGGGTCCATGGCTACACCTTC. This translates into CASRKTGVHGYTF.

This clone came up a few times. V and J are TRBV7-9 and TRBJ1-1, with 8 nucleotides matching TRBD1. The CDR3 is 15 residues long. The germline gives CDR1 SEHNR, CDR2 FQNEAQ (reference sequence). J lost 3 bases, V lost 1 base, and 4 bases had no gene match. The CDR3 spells CASSLGTGSDTEAFF. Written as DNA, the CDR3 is TGTGCCAGCAGCTTAGGGACAGGGTCGGACACTGAAGCTTTCTTT.

The DNA of the CDR3 is TGCGCCAGCAGCCCGACGGCAGCGGGGGAGCTGAACACCGGGGAGCTGTTTTTT. It is translated as CASSPTAAGELNTGELFF. This sequence joins TRBV5-1 and TRBJ2-2, with 8 bases identical to TRBD2. CDR1 is SGHRS and CDR2 is YFSETQ in the germline V gene. J lost 1 base, V lost 4 bases, and 12 bases had no gene match. The CDR3 contains 18 residues.

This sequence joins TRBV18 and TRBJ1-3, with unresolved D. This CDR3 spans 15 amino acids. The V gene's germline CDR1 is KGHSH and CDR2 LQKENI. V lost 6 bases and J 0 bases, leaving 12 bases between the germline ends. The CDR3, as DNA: TGTGCCAGCTCTTTAAACTCCTACTCTGGAAACACCATATATTTT. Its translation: CASSLNSYSGNTIYF.

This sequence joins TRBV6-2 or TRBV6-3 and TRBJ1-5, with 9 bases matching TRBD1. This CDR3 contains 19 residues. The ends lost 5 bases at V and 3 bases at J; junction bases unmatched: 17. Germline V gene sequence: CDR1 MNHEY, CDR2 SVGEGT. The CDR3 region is CASSPAPQRRDRDNQPQHF. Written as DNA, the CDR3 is TGTGCCAGCAGTCCAGCTCCCCAACGCCGGGACAGGGACAATCAGCCCCAGCATTTT.

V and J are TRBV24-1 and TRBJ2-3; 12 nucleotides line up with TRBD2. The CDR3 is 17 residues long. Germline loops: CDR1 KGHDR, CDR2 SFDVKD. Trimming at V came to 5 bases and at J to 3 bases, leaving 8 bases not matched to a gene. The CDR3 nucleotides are TGTGCCACCAGTGGACGACTAGCGGGGGATTGGACAGATACGCAGTATTTT. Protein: CATSGRLAGDWTDTQYF.

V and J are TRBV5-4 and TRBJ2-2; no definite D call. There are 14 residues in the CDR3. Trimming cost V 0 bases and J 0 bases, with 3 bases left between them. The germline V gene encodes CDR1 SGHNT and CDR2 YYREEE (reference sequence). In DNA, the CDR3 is TGTGCCAGCAGCTTGGGGCCGAACACCGGGGAGCTGTTTTTT. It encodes CASSLGPNTGELFF.

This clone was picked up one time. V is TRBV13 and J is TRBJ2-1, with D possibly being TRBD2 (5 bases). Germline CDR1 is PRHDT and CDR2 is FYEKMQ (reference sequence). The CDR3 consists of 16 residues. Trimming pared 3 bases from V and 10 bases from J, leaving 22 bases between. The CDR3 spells CASSFVVGELNGEQFF. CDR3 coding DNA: TGTGCCAGCAGCTTTGTAGTCGGGGAGTTGAATGGGGAGCAGTTCTTC.

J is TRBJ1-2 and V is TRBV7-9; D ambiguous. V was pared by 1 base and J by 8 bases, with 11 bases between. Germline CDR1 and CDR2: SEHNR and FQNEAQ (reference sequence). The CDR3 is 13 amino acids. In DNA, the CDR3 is TGTGCCAGCAGCTTAGACGTCGCAGGAGGCTACACCTTC. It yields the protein CASSLDVAGGYTF.

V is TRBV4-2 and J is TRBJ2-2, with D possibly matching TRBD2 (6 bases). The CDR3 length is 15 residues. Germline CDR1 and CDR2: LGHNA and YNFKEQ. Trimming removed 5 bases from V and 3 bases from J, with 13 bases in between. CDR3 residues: CASSWGLEYTGELFF. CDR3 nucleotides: TGTGCCAGCAGCTGGGGACTCGAGTACACCGGGGAGCTGTTTTTT.

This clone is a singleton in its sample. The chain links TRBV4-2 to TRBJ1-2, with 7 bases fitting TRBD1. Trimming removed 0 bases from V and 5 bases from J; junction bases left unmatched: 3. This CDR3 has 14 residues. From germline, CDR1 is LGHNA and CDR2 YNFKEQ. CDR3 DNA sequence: TGTGCCAGCAGCCAAGAACCAGGGGGTTATGGCTACACCTTC. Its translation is CASSQEPGGYGYTF.

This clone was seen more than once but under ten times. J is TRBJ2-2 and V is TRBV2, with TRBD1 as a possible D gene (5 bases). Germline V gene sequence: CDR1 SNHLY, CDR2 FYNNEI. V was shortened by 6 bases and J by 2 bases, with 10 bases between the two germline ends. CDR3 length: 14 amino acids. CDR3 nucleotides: TGTGCCAGCAGAAACGACAGAAACACCGGGGAGCTGTTTTTT. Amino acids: CASRNDRNTGELFF.

CDR3 protein: CASSWDSANTGELFF. The DNA of the CDR3 is TGCGCCAGCAGCTGGGACAGCGCGAACACCGGGGAGCTGTTTTTT. The V and J genes are TRBV5-1 and TRBJ2-2, with 7 nucleotides matching TRBD1. Germline CDR1 reads SGHRS; CDR2 reads YFSETQ. CDR3 length equals 15 residues. V was pared by 3 bases and J by 0 bases, with 2 bases of the junction left unmatched.

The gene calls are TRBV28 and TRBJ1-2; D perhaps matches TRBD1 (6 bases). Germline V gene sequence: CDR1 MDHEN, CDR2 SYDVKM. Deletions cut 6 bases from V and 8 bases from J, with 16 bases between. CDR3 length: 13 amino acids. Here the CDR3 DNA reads TGTGCCAGCAGCTTGGCCGGCAGGGGCGGCTACACCTTC. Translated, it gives CASSLAGRGGYTF.

In DNA form, the CDR3 reads TGTGCCAGCAGTGATCCAGGACAGGGGGCTTACGAGCAGTACTTC. Amino acids: CASSDPGQGAYEQYF. The V gene is TRBV2, the J gene TRBJ2-7; 11 nucleotides align to TRBD1. With V trimmed by 3 bases and J by 4 bases, 5 bases remained unmatched. Germline V gene sequence: CDR1 SNHLY, CDR2 FYNNEI. The CDR3 totals 15 residues.

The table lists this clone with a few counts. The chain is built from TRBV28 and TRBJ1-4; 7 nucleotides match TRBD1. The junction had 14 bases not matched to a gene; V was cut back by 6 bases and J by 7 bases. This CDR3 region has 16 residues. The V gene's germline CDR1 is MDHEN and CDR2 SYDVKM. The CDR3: CASRSLRVTGIEKLFF. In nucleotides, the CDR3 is TGTGCCAGCAGATCCCTTCGAGTGACAGGGATTGAAAAACTGTTTTTT. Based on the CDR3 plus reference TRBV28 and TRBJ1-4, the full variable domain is DVKVTQSSRYLVKRTGEKVFLECVQDMDHENMFWYRQDPGLGLRLIYFSYDVKMKEKGDIPEGYSVSREKKERFSLILESASTNQTSMYLCASRSLRVTGIEKLFFGSGTQLSVL.

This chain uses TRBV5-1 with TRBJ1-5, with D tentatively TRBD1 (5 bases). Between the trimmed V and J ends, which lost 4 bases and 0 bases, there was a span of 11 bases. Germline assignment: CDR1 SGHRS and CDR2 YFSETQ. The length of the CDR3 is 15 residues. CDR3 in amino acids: CASSLGAYSNQPQHF. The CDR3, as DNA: TGCGCCAGCAGCCTAGGGGCGTATAGCAATCAGCCCCAGCATTTT.

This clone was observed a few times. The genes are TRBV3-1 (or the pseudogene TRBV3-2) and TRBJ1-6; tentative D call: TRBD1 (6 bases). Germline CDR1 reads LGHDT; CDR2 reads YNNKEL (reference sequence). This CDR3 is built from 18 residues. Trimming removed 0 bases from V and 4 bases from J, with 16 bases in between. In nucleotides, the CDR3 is TGTGCCAGCAGCCAAGAAGTCGTAGGGGGTACATATAATTCACCCCTCCACTTT. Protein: CASSQEVVGGTYNSPLHF.

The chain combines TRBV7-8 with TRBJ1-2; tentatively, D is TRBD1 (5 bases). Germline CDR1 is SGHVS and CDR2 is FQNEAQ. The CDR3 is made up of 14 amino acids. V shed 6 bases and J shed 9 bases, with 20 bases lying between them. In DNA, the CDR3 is TGTGCCAGCAGTCCCGGGGGTGACTACAAAAGCTACACCTTC. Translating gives CASSPGGDYKSYTF. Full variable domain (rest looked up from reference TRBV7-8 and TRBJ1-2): GAGVSQSPRYKVAKRGQDVALRCDPISGHVSLFWYQQALGQGPEFLTYFQNEAQLDKSGLPSDRFFAERPEGSVSTLKIQRTQQEDSAVYLCASSPGGDYKSYTFGSGTRLTVV.

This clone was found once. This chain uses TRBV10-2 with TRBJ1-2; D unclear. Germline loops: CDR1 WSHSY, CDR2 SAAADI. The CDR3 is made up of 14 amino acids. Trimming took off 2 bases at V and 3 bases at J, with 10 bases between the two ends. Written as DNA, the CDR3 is TGCGCCAGCAGTGAGGCGCGCTCTTACTATGGCTACACCTTC. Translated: CASSEARSYYGYTF.

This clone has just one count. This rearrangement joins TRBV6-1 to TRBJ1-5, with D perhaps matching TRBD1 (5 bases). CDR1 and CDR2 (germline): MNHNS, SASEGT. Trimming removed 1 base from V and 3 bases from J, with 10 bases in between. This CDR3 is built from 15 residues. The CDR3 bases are TGTGCCAGCAGTGAAGACAGGACCCTCAATCAGCCCCAGCATTTT. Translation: CASSEDRTLNQPQHF.

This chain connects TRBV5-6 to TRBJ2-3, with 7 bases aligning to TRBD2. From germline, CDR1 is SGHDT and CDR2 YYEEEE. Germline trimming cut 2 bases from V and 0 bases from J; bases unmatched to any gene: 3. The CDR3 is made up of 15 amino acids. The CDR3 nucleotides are TGTGCCAGCAGCTTACTAGCGCGAAGCACAGATACGCAGTATTTT. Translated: CASSLLARSTDTQYF.

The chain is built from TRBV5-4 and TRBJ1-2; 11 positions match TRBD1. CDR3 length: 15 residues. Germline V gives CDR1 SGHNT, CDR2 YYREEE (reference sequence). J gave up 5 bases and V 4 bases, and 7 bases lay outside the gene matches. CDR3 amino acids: CASSLAGTGGYGYTF. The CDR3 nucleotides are TGTGCCAGCAGCCTAGCCGGGACAGGGGGGTATGGCTACACCTTC.

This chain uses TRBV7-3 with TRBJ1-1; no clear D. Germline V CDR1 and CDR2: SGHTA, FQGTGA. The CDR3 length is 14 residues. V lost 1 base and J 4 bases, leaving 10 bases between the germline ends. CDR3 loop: CASSLNAGATEAFF. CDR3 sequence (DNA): TGTGCCAGCAGCTTAAACGCAGGTGCCACTGAAGCTTTCTTT. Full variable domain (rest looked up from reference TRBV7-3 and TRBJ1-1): GAGVSQTPSNKVTEKGKYVELRCDPISGHTALYWYRQSLGQGPEFLIYFQGTGAADDSGLPNDRFFAVRPEGSVSTLKIQRTERGDSAVYLCASSLNAGATEAFFGQGTRLTVV.